This T cell receptor beta chain was recorded in a study of cytomegalovirus exposure and HLA in healthy donors. This CDR3 has 14 amino acids. From germline, CDR1 is GTSNPN and CDR2 SVGIG (reference sequence). V lost 1 base, J lost 8 bases, and 9 bases stayed unmatched. Overall study results and limits: Cytomegalovirus association was listed for roughly 160 TCR beta chains.

In the PCR, 60 Vbeta and 13 Jbeta primers were used. Sequencing was performed with immunoSEQ multiplex PCR; in TCRdb, only in-frame clones are kept and a portion is missing. The profile covers roughly 180,000 clones, with just under 80% appearing a single time and approximately 1.3% taken by the ten largest. This clone turned up a few times. Its antigen is undetermined. The TCR comes from a man aged 25 to 40 in good health and CMV-seronegative. The chain has TRBV30 and TRBJ2-3, with 7 bases that match TRBD1. The sequenced material came from PBMCs. The chain's CDR3 is CAWSEGRGIGTQYF. DNA of the CDR3: TGTGCCTGGAGTGAGGGCAGGGGGATTGGTACGCAGTATTTT.